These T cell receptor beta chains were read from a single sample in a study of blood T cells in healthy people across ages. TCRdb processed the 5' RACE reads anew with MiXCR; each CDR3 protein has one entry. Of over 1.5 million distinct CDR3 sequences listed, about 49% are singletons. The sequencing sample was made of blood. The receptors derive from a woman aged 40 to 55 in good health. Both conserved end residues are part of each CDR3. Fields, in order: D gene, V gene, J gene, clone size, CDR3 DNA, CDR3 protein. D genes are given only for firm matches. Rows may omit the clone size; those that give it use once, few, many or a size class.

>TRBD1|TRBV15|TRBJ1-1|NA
TGTGCCACCAGCAGGGACAGGGTTAAGGTGAACACTGAAGCTTTCTTT
CATSRDRVKVNTEAFF
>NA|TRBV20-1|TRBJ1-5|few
TGCAGTGCCCTGGACGGCACTACAACCCAGCATTTT
CSALDGTTTQHF
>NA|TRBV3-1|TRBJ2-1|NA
TGTGCCAGCGGCCAAGTTTATCTGACAGTGAATGAGCAGTTCTTC
CASGQVYLTVNEQFF
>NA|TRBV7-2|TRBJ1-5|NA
TGTGCCAGCAGCTTTAAAGCACATAGCAATCAGCCCCAGCATTTT
CASSFKAHSNQPQHF
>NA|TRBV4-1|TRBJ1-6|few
TGCGCCAGCAGCAGGGTCGGGGATAATTCACCCCTCCACTTT
CASSRVGDNSPLHF
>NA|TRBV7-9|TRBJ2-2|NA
TGTGCCAGCAGCTCTGCGGTCAGGGCAAAGGGAACCGGGGAGCCGTTTTTT
CASSSAVRAKGTGEPFF
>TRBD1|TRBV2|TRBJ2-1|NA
TGTGCCAGCAGTGAGGGACAGGTTAATGAGCAGTTCTTC
CASSEGQVNEQFF
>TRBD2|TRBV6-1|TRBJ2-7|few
TGTGCCAGCAGTGAGCCAGCGGGGGAACCCTACGAGCAGTACTTC
CASSEPAGEPYEQYF
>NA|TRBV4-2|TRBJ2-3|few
TGTGCCAGCAGCCAGGGACTCTCGAGAGGCACAGATACGCAGTATTTT
CASSQGLSRGTDTQYF
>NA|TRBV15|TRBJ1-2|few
TGTGCCACCAGCAGGGGGGCGGGCTGGGTCTATGGCTACACCTTC
CATSRGAGWVYGYTF
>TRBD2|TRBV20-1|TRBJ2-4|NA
TGCAGTGCTCATAAAAGCGGGATAGCCAAAAACATTCAGTACTTC
CSAHKSGIAKNIQYF
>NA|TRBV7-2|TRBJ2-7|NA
TGTGCCAGCAGCCCATCGGACGGTGCCTACGAGCAGTACTTC
CASSPSDGAYEQYF
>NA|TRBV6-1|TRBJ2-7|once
TGTGCCAGCAGTGAACACGCAGCAGTTCCCTACGAGCAGTACTTC
CASSEHAAVPYEQYF
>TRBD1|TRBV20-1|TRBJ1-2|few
TGCAGTGCTAGAAGGACAGGGGGTGAGGAGGGCTACACCTTC
CSARRTGGEEGYTF
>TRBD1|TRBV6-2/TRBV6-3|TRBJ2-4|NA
TGTGCCAGCAGTTACACTGTAGGGACAGGGACCTCCTTAGCCAAAAACATTCAGTACTTC
CASSYTVGTGTSLAKNIQYF
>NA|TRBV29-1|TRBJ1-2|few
TGCAGCGTTCGTGACAGGACTAACTATGGCTACACCTTC
CSVRDRTNYGYTF
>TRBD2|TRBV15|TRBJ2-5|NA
TGTGCCACCAGCATGGGGGGGTTTTCTTTTGAGACCCAGTACTTC
CATSMGGFSFETQYF
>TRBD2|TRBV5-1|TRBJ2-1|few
TGCGCCAGCAGCTTGGCTAGCGGGGGGGTCAATGAGCAGTTCTTC
CASSLASGGVNEQFF
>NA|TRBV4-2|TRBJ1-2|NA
TGTGCCAGCAGCCAAATACAGGATAACTATGGCTACACCTTC
CASSQIQDNYGYTF
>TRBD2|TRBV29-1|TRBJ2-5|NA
TGCAGCGTTGAAGAGCTAGGGACTAGCGGGGAACTGGAGACCCAGTACTTC
CSVEELGTSGELETQYF
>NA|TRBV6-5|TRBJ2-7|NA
TGTGCCAGCTCGGAGGGGGGTACTACCCAGTACTTC
CASSEGGTTQYF
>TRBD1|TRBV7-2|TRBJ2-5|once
TGTGCCAGCAGCTCCATGACAGGGGGCGCAGGGCAGTACTTC
CASSSMTGGAGQYF
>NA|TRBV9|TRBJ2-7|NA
TGTGCCAGCAGCGTAGGAGGGAGTCTTAACGAGCAGTACTTC
CASSVGGSLNEQYF
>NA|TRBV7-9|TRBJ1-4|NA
TGTGCCAGCAGCAAGGGCCGAAATCCGACTAATGAAAAGCTGTTTTTT
CASSKGRNPTNEKLFF
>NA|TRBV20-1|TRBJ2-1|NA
TGCAGTGCCCCGAGGGCGTGGAGCTCCTACAATGAGCAGTTCTTC
CSAPRAWSSYNEQFF
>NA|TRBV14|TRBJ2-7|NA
TGTGCCAGCAGCCAAGTGTTGTGTCCGGAGGCCTACGAGCAGTACTTC
CASSQVLCPEAYEQYF
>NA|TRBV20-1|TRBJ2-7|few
TGCAGTGCTAGAGTGGGGGGTAAAGCCTACGAGCAGTACTTC
CSARVGGKAYEQYF
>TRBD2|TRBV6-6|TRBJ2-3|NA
TGTGCCAGCAGGCCTTTAGCGGGAACCACAGATACGCAGTATTTT
CASRPLAGTTDTQYF
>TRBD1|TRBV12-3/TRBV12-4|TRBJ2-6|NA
TGTGCCAGCAGTCCCCGGGACAGCTCTGGGGCCAACGTCCTGACTTTC
CASSPRDSSGANVLTF
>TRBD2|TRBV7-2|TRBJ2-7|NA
TGTGCCAGCAGCCCAGGACTAGCGGGGATGTACGAGCAGTACTTC
CASSPGLAGMYEQYF
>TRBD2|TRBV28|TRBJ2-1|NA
TGTGCCAGCAGTCCCTTCATACTAGCGGGGGCCAACAATGAGCAGTTCTTC
CASSPFILAGANNEQFF
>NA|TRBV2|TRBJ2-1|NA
TGTGCCAGCAGTGAACTAAGATCGCTTACAAATGAGCAGTTCTTC
CASSELRSLTNEQFF
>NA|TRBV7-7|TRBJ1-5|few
TGTGCTAGCAGCCCTCCGTTTGGACAGCCCCAGCATTTT
CASSPPFGQPQHF
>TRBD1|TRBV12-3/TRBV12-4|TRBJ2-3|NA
TGTGCCAGCAGGGGGACAGGGCGACTTAGCACAGATACGCAGTATTTT
CASRGTGRLSTDTQYF
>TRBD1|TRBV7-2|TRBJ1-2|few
TGTGCCAGCAGGCGGACAGGGGATAACTATGGCTACACCTTC
CASRRTGDNYGYTF
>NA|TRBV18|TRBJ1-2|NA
TGTGCCAGCTCCATCGAGGGGAACTCCTATGGCTACACCTTC
CASSIEGNSYGYTF
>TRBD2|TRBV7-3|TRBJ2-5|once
TGTGCCAGCAGCCAAATCGAGGCTAGCGGGCGGCAAGAGACCCAGTACTTC
CASSQIEASGRQETQYF
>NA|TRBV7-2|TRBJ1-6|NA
TGTGCCAGCAGCCTATGGGAGAATTCACCCCTCCACTTT
CASSLWENSPLHF
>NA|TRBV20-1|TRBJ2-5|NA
TGCAGTGCTAGCGGGGGCCCAAGAGAGACCCAGTACTTC
CSASGGPRETQYF
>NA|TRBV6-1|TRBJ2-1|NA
TGTGCCAGCAGAAAAGGTCCTCCCTACAATGAGCAGTTCTTC
CASRKGPPYNEQFF
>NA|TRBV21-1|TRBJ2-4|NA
TGTGCCAGCAGCATCGGGACGGCCGGGTACTTC
CASSIGTAGYF
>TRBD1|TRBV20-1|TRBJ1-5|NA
TGCAGTGCCGCCTTCCAGGGGGGAGGGCAGCCCCAGCATTTT
CSAAFQGGGQPQHF
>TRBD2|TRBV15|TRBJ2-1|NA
TGTGCCACCAGCAGACCGGGACTAGGAACCTACAATGAGCGGTTCTTC
CATSRPGLGTYNERFF
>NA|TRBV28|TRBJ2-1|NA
TGTGCCAGCAGTTGGAGGACAAGGGGAATGGACAATGAGCAGTTCTTC
CASSWRTRGMDNEQFF
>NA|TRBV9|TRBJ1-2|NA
TGTGCCAGCAGCGTAGCAACCGGGACCGCCGGTGGCTACACCTTC
CASSVATGTAGGYTF
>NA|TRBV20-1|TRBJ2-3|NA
TGCAGTGCCGGTTTGGCTAGCACAGATACGCAGTATTTT
CSAGLASTDTQYF
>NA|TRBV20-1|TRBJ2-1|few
TGCAGTGCTAATTACAGGGCCACCTACAATGAGCAGTTCTTC
CSANYRATYNEQFF
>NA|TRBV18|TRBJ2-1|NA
TGTGCCAGCTCACCACTCGCTGGGGCTAGGGATGAGCAGTTCTTC
CASSPLAGARDEQFF
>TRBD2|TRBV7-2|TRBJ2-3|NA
TGTGCCAGCAGCTTAGAGGGACTAGCGGGGCCCACAGATACGCAGTATTTT
CASSLEGLAGPTDTQYF
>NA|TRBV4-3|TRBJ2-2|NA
TGCGCCAGCAGCGTCTTAGTGGGAGAGGTAACCGGGGAGCTGTTTTTT
CASSVLVGEVTGELFF
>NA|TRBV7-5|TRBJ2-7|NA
NA
CISVPEARRPGRRSYEQYF
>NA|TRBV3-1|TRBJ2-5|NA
TGTGCCAGCAAAATGGACAACTCTCAAGAGACCCAGTACTTC
CASKMDNSQETQYF
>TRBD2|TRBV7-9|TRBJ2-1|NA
TGTGCCAGCAGCCCTGGGGGACTAGCGGGGGCTGAGCAGTTCTTC
CASSPGGLAGAEQFF
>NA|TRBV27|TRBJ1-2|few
TGTGCCAGCAGTCGGAACCCTTTAGCTAACTATGGCTACACCTTC
CASSRNPLANYGYTF
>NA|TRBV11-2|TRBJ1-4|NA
TGTGCCAGCAGCTCCGGGACATTGGGAAATGAAAAACTGTTTTTT
CASSSGTLGNEKLFF
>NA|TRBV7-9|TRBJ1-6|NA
TGTGCCAGCAGCTCCAGCACAGGGAATTCACCCCTCCACTTT
CASSSSTGNSPLHF